Here is one T cell receptor beta chain with its context. This receptor's antigen is unknown. Base quality data are lacking; no much larger clone is found one base away. Another Seattle source contributed samples from volunteer blood donors who had recovered from COVID-19. Each collaborating institution followed its own protocols to collect whole blood in K2EDTA tubes. For TCRbeta analysis, collaborator samples were shipped as frozen whole blood, as isolated PBMCs, or as DNA extracted from either sample type. In the germline V gene, CDR1 corresponds to KGHSH and CDR2 to LQKENI. The CDR3 holds 16 amino acids from the cysteine to the phenylalanine. The DNA shown is the 48-base CDR3, in frame from base 1. The trim is 0 bases for V and 0 bases for J, with a gap of 9 bases between the germline ends. TCRbeta CDR3 regions were amplified from genomic DNA by means of the immunoSEQ Assay, a bias-controlled multiplex PCR. Per the original workflow: The number of nucleated cells in each sample was estimated from the amplification of reference gene primers within the assay. To quantify the absolute abundance of each unique TCRbeta CDR3 rearrangement, sequence reads were collapsed and filtered. For each sample, productive Simpson clonality was calculated as the square root of Simpson's diversity index across productive rearrangements. In TCRdb, the immuneACCESS table is reduced to in-frame sequences with V and J assigned. These tables do not hold every clone; where another copy was compared, an unresolved V gene accounts for under half, and the others remain unexplained. Clone size and the V and J calls come from that table; the DNA yielded D and trimming. The sample data list about 170,000 clones, and around 82% of these were observed just once. The ten largest clones capture roughly a fifth of the sample.

This specimen comes from a study of blood T cell repertoires in COVID-19 (dated by TCRdb to between 2020 and 2021). With regard to the full study: The collaborator samples originated in the United States, Italy and Spain and spanned the acute and convalescent phases of COVID-19. The material from the prospective study consisted of cDNA or gDNA derived from T cells, B-cell-depleted T cells, or PBMCs. The dataset comprised deeply sampled blood TCRbeta repertoires from subjects exposed to, actively infected with, or recovered from COVID-19. The repertoires were made available in a free public database intended to serve as a resource for research on the immune response to SARS-CoV-2. Samples were obtained from the ongoing ImmuneRACE study (first 160 participants) and from 1,200 or so subjects provided by 6 global collaborators. The sample metadata nearly always contained a de-identified subject ID, COVID-19 status, age in years and sex. Where available, HLA class I and class II types were taken from metadata supplied by the sample provider and were not determined by assay-based typing.

What the study reported, not specific to this receptor: Clinical and demographic metadata were provided uncurated, with the amount varying by source and participant.

The sequencing sample was made of peripheral blood. Rearrangement joined TRBV18 to TRBJ1-5; the D region possibly corresponds to TRBD1 (6 bases align). This clonotype originated in an older woman who had recovered from COVID-19. The CDR3 amino acid sequence is: CASSPPGAYSNQPQHF. The DNA reads as follows: TGTGCCAGCTCACCACCGGGGGCCTATAGCAATCAGCCCCAGCATTTT. The variable domain in full, with residues beyond the CDR3 obtained from the reference TRBV18 and TRBJ1-5 genes, is NAGVMQNPRHLVRRRGQEARLRCSPMKGHSHVYWYRQLPEEGLKFMVYLQKENIIDESGMPKERFSAEFPKEGPSILRIQQVVRGDSAAYFCASSPPGAYSNQPQHFGDGTRLSIL.